One and the same sample provided the 29 T cell receptor beta chains below, sequenced in a study of blood T cells in healthy people across ages. PCR was performed a second time for about 6 to 11 cycles using a sample-barcoded 5' primer and a J-beta primer mix. One entry per CDR3 protein, called by TCRdb with MiXCR from the 5' RACE reads. The data contain over a million distinct CDR3 sequences, around 27% of them singletons. These records were also assigned to another study, of T cells of mothers and their children.

The sequencing input was blood. These receptors all stem from a girl under 10 years old in good health.

This clonotype was seen only a few times. This CDR3 is missing its conserved last phenylalanine or tryptophan, likely due to a read error. The rearrangement links TRBV20-1 to TRBJ2-5, with D possibly called TRBD1 or TRBD2 (5 bases each). Germline V gene lookup returns CDR1 DFQATT and CDR2 SNEGSKA (reference sequence). Deletions cut 2 bases from V and 3 bases from J, with 19 bases between. This CDR3 contains 16 residues. The chain's CDR3 is CSARMVDGTAEETQYL. Written as DNA, the CDR3 is TGCAGTGCTAGAATGGTAGATGGGACCGCGGAAGAGACCCAGTACCTC.

Of note for this clonotype: It may be a read error: a sequence one base away is much more abundant. This chain links TRBV29-1 with TRBJ2-2; the D is unclear. Germline lookup yields CDR1 SQVTM and CDR2 ANQGSEA. The germline V and J ends were trimmed by 0 bases and 1 base, with 3 bases remaining between them. The CDR3 has 13 amino acids. This CDR3 reads CSVEDQNTGELFF. As DNA, the CDR3 is TGCAGCGTTGAAGATCAGAACACCGGGGAGCTGTTTTTT.

Regarding this clonotype: The junction and the germline gene differ at one end; a read error may be behind it. The rearrangement links TRBV24-1 to TRBJ2-1; 8 bases are shared with TRBD1. The end of the DNA is better explained by TRBJ2-5, so the J call may be wrong. Germline values: CDR1 KGHDR, CDR2 SFDVKD. The CDR3 totals 15 residues. This chain's CDR3 is CAASSRGPERETQYF. The CDR3 DNA follows: TGTGCCGCCAGTTCCAGGGGGCCTGAGCGAGAGACCCAGTACTTC.

The chain carries TRBV4-1 and TRBJ1-4; the D is unclear. Between the trimmed V and J ends, which lost 0 bases and 3 bases, there was a span of 8 bases. The CDR3 spans 15 residues. The germline CDR1 and CDR2 sequences are MGHRA and YSYEKL. The CDR3, as DNA: TGCGCCAGCAGCCAAGAGGGGAGGGCTAATGAAAAACTGTTTTTT. Translating it yields CASSQEGRANEKLFF.

The V and J genes are TRBV7-9 and TRBJ1-3; the D gene is possibly TRBD1 (5 bases). V was trimmed by 8 bases and J by 3 bases, leaving 14 bases between them. Germline V gene sequence: CDR1 SEHNR, CDR2 FQNEAQ (reference sequence). The CDR3 is 14 amino acids. In DNA form, the CDR3 reads TGTGCCAGCGCGCAGGCAGGGTTTGGAAACACCATATATTTT. Its translation: CASAQAGFGNTIYF.

This clonotype has a handful of counts. The V call is TRBV29-1, the J call TRBJ2-1; 12 bases align to TRBD2. This CDR3 contains 14 residues. The germline V gene has CDR1 SQVTM and CDR2 ANQGSEA. V trimming: 4 bases; J trimming: 9 bases; junction bases outside the gene matches: 7. The CDR3 nucleotides read TGCAGCGTTGTCGGGCTAGCGGGAGGGTCTGAGCAGTTCTTC. This codes for CSVVGLAGGSEQFF.

This chain connects TRBV2 to TRBJ2-1; no definite D call. The V gene's germline CDR1 is SNHLY and CDR2 FYNNEI. V was trimmed by 7 bases and J by 2 bases, leaving 9 bases between them. This CDR3 contains 13 residues. The CDR3 region has the DNA TGTGCCAGCAAAAGGGTCACCTACAATGAGCAGTTCTTC. Translating it yields CASKRVTYNEQFF.

The chain employs TRBV25-1 and TRBJ1-2; 9 bases line up with TRBD1. Per germline, CDR1 MGHDK and CDR2 SYGVNS. CDR3 size: 14 residues. V was pared by 4 bases and J by 5 bases, with 5 bases of the junction left unmatched. The CDR3 DNA sequence: TGTGCCAGCAGTGTGACAGGGGGTGATTATGGCTACACCTTC. Translation gives CASSVTGGDYGYTF.

The chain carries TRBV7-9 and TRBJ1-1, with D maybe TRBD1 (6 bases). V lost 7 bases and J lost 3, with 18 bases in between. CDR3 size: 15 residues. Per the germline V gene, CDR1 is SEHNR and CDR2 is FQNEAQ (reference sequence). CDR3 nucleotide sequence: TGTGCCAGCACCCTAGGGGGGCAGGATTACACTGAAGCTTTCTTT. As protein: CASTLGGQDYTEAFF.

This clonotype was counted a few times. The gene calls are TRBV10-3 and TRBJ2-3; D unclear. The CDR3 sequence is 14 residues long. Germline values: CDR1 ENHRY, CDR2 SYGVKD. Trimming took off 6 bases at V and 3 bases at J, with 13 bases between the two ends. CDR3 residues: CAIRFLSETDTQYF. The CDR3 DNA reads as TGTGCCATCAGATTCTTATCGGAGACAGATACGCAGTATTTT.

This chain joins TRBV12-3 or TRBV12-4 and TRBJ2-3; 8 positions match TRBD2. This CDR3 spans 17 amino acids. Trimming at V came to 6 bases and at J to 2 bases, leaving 13 bases not matched to a gene. The CDR3 is CASSLGGGGGNTDTQYF. CDR3 DNA sequence: TGTGCCAGCAGCCTAGGGGGGGGCGGGGGGAACACAGATACGCAGTATTTT.

The V gene is TRBV6-2 or TRBV6-3, the J gene TRBJ2-3, with D unclear. This CDR3 contains 11 residues. From germline, CDR1 is MNHEY and CDR2 SVGEGT. V was clipped by 8 bases and J by 6 bases, with 9 bases between them. The CDR3 sequence is CASGGPDTQYF. The CDR3 region has the DNA TGTGCCAGCGGCGGTCCGGATACGCAGTATTTT.

A single count supports this clonotype. The chain recombines TRBV6-2 or TRBV6-3 with TRBJ2-3; D is undetermined. This CDR3 contains 17 residues. V shed 8 bases and J shed 0 bases, with 21 bases lying between them. The germline CDR1 and CDR2 sequences are MNHEY and SVGEGT. CDR3 DNA: TGTGCCAGCGATCGCACTCCTGGCGGCCCTAGCACAGATACGCAGTATTTT. This codes for CASDRTPGGPSTDTQYF.

This chain uses TRBV11-2 with TRBJ1-1, with D hard to call. Germline V gene sequence: CDR1 SGHAT, CDR2 FQNNGV. CDR3 length: 14 amino acids. Trimming pared 6 bases from V and 10 bases from J, leaving 21 bases between. This chain's CDR3 is CASRLVGRSPIAFF. The CDR3 DNA reads as TGTGCCAGCAGACTAGTAGGAAGGAGTCCGATAGCTTTCTTT.

In its sample, this clonotype was seen a few times. The rearrangement links TRBV7-8 to TRBJ2-7, with D hard to call. With 4 bases removed from V and 4 bases from J, the gap between germline ends came to 14 bases. This CDR3 is built from 14 residues. From germline, CDR1 is SGHVS and CDR2 FQNEAQ. Here the CDR3 DNA reads TGTGCCAGCAGCTCGAAGGACCGGATTTACGAGCAGTACTTC. Residues: CASSSKDRIYEQYF.

The J gene is TRBJ2-1, the V gene TRBV11-2; the match to TRBD2 covers 13 bases. V trimming: 0 bases; J trimming: 7 bases; junction bases outside the gene matches: 9. The CDR3 has 18 residues. CDR1 SGHAT and CDR2 FQNNGV come from the germline V gene. The CDR3 DNA reads as TGTGCCAGCAGCTTAGAACAACTAGCGGGAGGGACCTGGAATGAGCAGTTCTTC. Translating it yields CASSLEQLAGGTWNEQFF.

The chain combines TRBV4-2 with TRBJ2-5, with D tentatively TRBD2 (5 bases). Trimming removed 1 base at V and 2 bases at J, with 11 bases between. Germline-derived CDR1 and CDR2 are LGHNA and YNFKEQ. The CDR3 covers 15 residues. The CDR3 nucleotides read TGTGCCAGCAGCCAAGTGTGGGGAGCGCAAGAGACCCAGTACTTC. Protein: CASSQVWGAQETQYF.

This clonotype occurred a few times. The rearrangement joins TRBV4-2 to TRBJ2-3; 7 bases align to TRBD1. CDR3 length: 16 residues. J gave up 2 bases and V 4 bases, and 9 bases lay outside the gene matches. Germline CDR1 LGHNA, CDR2 YNFKEQ. The CDR3: CASSPITGDTTDTQYF. CDR3 coding DNA: TGTGCCAGCAGCCCCATCACAGGGGATACCACAGATACGCAGTATTTT.

This clonotype was recorded once. The V call is TRBV12-3 or TRBV12-4, the J call TRBJ2-1; TRBD2 agrees at 12 bases. CDR3 size: 14 residues. V lost 8 bases to trimming and J lost 7 bases; unmatched junction nucleotides: 6. The DNA of the CDR3 is TGTGCCAGCGGCACTAGCGGGGGGTCGAATGAGCAGTTCTTC. It specifies CASGTSGGSNEQFF.

In its sample, this clonotype was seen a few times. The V and J genes are TRBV20-1 and TRBJ2-1; 7 nucleotides match TRBD1. This CDR3 has 13 residues. The ends lost 5 bases at V and 0 bases at J; junction bases unmatched: 1. CDR1 is DFQATT, CDR2 SNEGSKA, per germline (reference sequence). The CDR3 DNA follows: TGCAGTGCTGCAGGGGGCTCCTACAATGAGCAGTTCTTC. Translated: CSAAGGSYNEQFF.

The chain has TRBV28 and TRBJ2-1, with D maybe TRBD2 (6 bases). V lost 7 bases, J lost 5 bases, and 15 bases lay in between. CDR3 length: 14 residues. Germline V gene data show CDR1 as MDHEN and CDR2 as SYDVKM. The CDR3 protein is CASISAGLDNEQFF. CDR3 sequence (DNA): TGTGCCAGCATATCGGCGGGGCTAGACAATGAGCAGTTCTTC. The full variable domain, completed using reference TRBV28 and TRBJ2-1, is DVKVTQSSRYLVKRTGEKVFLECVQDMDHENMFWYRQDPGLGLRLIYFSYDVKMKEKGDIPEGYSVSREKKERFSLILESASTNQTSMYLCASISAGLDNEQFFGPGTRLTVL.

The chain has TRBV12-3 or TRBV12-4 and TRBJ2-3; TRBD2 matches at 9 bases. CDR3 length: 17 amino acids. V shed 4 bases, J shed 6 bases, and the junction held 14 bases outside the gene matches. CDR3 nucleotide sequence: TGTGCCAGCAGTTCTCAAAAGGCTAGCGGGGTGACGGATACGCAGTATTTT. Residues: CASSSQKASGVTDTQYF.

This chain uses TRBV20-1 with TRBJ1-5, with D hard to call. Trimming left V 0 bases short and J 3 bases short, with 12 bases between. Germline V lookup: CDR1 DFQATT, CDR2 SNEGSKA (reference sequence). CDR3 length: 15 residues. This chain's CDR3 is CSARDLASANQPQHF. In DNA, the CDR3 is TGCAGTGCTAGAGATCTGGCCAGCGCCAATCAGCCCCAGCATTTT.

Ten or more counts support this clonotype. The chain links TRBV4-3 to TRBJ2-5; a possible D gene is TRBD1 (6 bases). The length of the CDR3 is 15 residues. Germline V gene sequence: CDR1 LGHNA, CDR2 YSLEER. V lost 1 base and J 5 bases, leaving 14 bases between the germline ends. In nucleotides, the CDR3 is TGCGCCAGCAGCCAAGCTTTCGGCAGGGGCGAGACCCAGTACTTC. Translating it yields CASSQAFGRGETQYF.

The chain recombines TRBV23-1 with TRBJ2-7, with D possibly being TRBD1 (5 bases). Being an ORF, TRBV23-1 has a function that is uncertain. The length of the CDR3 is 17 residues. Trimming pared 0 bases from V and 2 bases from J, leaving 17 bases between. The DNA for the CDR3 is TGCGCCAGCAGTCAATCTTTTCGCTTGTGCAGGGCCTACGAGCAGTACTTC. Protein sequence: CASSQSFRLCRAYEQYF.

This chain links TRBV6-5 with TRBJ2-7; a weak D match, TRBD1 (5 bases). CDR1 and CDR2 (germline): MNHEY, SVGAGI. The V end lost 0 bases, the J end lost 5 bases, and 11 bases lay between the germline ends. This CDR3 contains 14 residues. CDR3 sequence reads: CASSYSGPGHEQYF. CDR3 sequence (DNA): TGTGCCAGCAGTTACTCGGGGCCAGGACACGAGCAGTACTTC.

This clonotype was picked up a small number of times. The chain links TRBV5-1 to TRBJ2-1, with 8 positions matching TRBD2. The DNA end is a closer match to TRBJ2-5, so the J assignment may be wrong. Germline assignment: CDR1 SGHRS and CDR2 YFSETQ. There are 13 residues in the CDR3. CDR3 coding DNA: TGCGCCAGCAGCTCCGGGGGGGCGAGGACCCAGTACTTC. Its translation: CASSSGGARTQYF.

This clonotype turned up a few times. The V and J genes are TRBV10-3 and TRBJ2-5, with a tentative D call TRBD1 (6 bases). The J call may be incorrect, as the DNA end agrees better with TRBJ2-7. CDR1 ENHRY and CDR2 SYGVKD come from the germline V gene. This CDR3 has 16 residues. For the CDR3, the DNA is TGTGCCATCAGTGAGTCCCGACAGGACCCTCCAAACGAGCAGTACTTC. Translating gives CAISESRQDPPNEQYF.

The chain is built from TRBV6-1 and TRBJ1-5; D remains unclear. Germline CDR1 MNHNS, CDR2 SASEGT. CDR3 length: 13 amino acids. Trimming left V 7 bases short and J 0 bases short, with 7 bases between. The CDR3 nucleotides read TGTGCCAGCATGGGATATAGCAATCAGCCCCAGCATTTT. Translated, it gives CASMGYSNQPQHF.